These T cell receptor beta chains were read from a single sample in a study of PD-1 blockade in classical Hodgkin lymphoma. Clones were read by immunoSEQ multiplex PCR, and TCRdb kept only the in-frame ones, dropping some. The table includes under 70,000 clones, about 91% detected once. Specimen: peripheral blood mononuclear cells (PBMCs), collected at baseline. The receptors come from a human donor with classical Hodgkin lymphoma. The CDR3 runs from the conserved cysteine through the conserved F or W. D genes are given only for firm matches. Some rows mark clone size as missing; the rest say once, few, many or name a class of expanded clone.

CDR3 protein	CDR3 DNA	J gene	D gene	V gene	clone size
CASSFGGGELFF	TGTGCCAGCAGCTTTGGGGGCGGGGAGCTGTTTTTT	TRBJ2-2	-	TRBV5-6	-
CASRPMGVEKLFF	TGTGCCAGCAGACCAATGGGGGTGGAAAAACTGTTTTTT	TRBJ1-4	-	TRBV27	-
CAWRLAGTGTGELFF	TGTGCCTGGAGACTAGCGGGGACCGGGACCGGGGAGCTGTTTTTT	TRBJ2-2	TRBD2	TRBV30	-
CASSEAAGGYEQYF	TGTGCCAGCAGTGAAGCCGCAGGGGGTTACGAGCAGTACTTC	TRBJ2-7	TRBD1	TRBV6-1	once
CASSMPGQGSYEQYF	TGTGCCAGCAGCATGCCGGGACAGGGGTCCTACGAGCAGTACTTC	TRBJ2-7	TRBD1	TRBV5-4	-
CASSRNSYNEQFF	TGTGCCAGCAGCCGGAATTCCTACAATGAGCAGTTCTTC	TRBJ2-1	-	TRBV11-3	-
CSVEVFLGNLLDYGYTF	TGCAGCGTTGAGGTCTTTCTAGGAAATCTATTAGACTATGGCTACACCTTC	TRBJ1-2	-	TRBV29-1	-
CASSPYPGELFF	TGTGCCAGCAGCCCATACCCTGGGGAGCTGTTTTTT	TRBJ2-2	-	TRBV11-3	-
CASRSGTGGPETQYF	TGTGCCAGCAGATCCGGGACAGGGGGACCAGAGACCCAGTACTTC	TRBJ2-5	TRBD1	TRBV5-5	-
CASSRMRGKGAYEQYF	TGTGCCAGCAGCCGGATGAGGGGAAAGGGAGCCTACGAGCAGTACTTC	TRBJ2-7	-	TRBV25-1	-
CASSHAGGSYGYTF	TGCGCCAGCAGCCATGCAGGGGGCAGCTATGGCTACACCTTC	TRBJ1-2	TRBD1	TRBV4-3	-
CASSALRGGELFF	TGTGCCAGCAGCGCCCTGAGGGGCGGGGAGCTGTTTTTT	TRBJ2-2	-	TRBV9	-
CASMNEGARNEQFF	TGCGCCAGCATGAACGAGGGGGCGAGAAATGAGCAGTTCTTC	TRBJ2-1	TRBD1	TRBV5-1	-
CASSGFLVRSYNEQFF	TGTGCCAGCAGTGGGTTTCTAGTCCGCTCCTACAATGAGCAGTTCTTC	TRBJ2-1	-	TRBV6-4	-
CASSWPRGAGTEAFF	TGTGCCAGCAGCTGGCCCCGAGGGGCGGGCACTGAAGCTTTCTTT	TRBJ1-1	-	TRBV5-6	-
CASSLRDRVGNEKLFF	TGTGCCAGCAGCCTCCGGGACAGGGTTGGGAACGAAAAACTGTTTTTT	TRBJ1-4	TRBD1	TRBV13	-
CASSPPDRGLANYGYTF	TGTGCCAGCAGTCCTCCCGACAGGGGGCTAGCTAACTATGGCTACACCTTC	TRBJ1-2	TRBD1	TRBV28	-
CASSLNSPLHF	TGTGCCAGCAGTCTGAATTCACCCCTCCACTTT	TRBJ1-6	-	TRBV28	-
CAWRLAWQVDTEAFF	TGTGCCTGGAGGTTGGCCTGGCAGGTGGACACTGAAGCTTTCTTT	TRBJ1-1	-	TRBV30	-
CASSLAGGSPFNEQFF	TGTGCCAGCAGCTTAGCAGGGGGGTCCCCCTTCAATGAGCAGTTCTTC	TRBJ2-1	-	TRBV7-8	-
CAWSPQVGGNSPLHF	TGTGCCTGGAGTCCGCAGGTCGGGGGTAATTCACCCCTCCACTTT	TRBJ1-6	-	TRBV30	-
CASSPRITGTEAFF	TGTGCCAGCAGCCCGCGGATCACGGGCACTGAAGCTTTCTTT	TRBJ1-1	-	TRBV7-9	-
CASIELGRETQYF	TGTGCCAGCATTGAGTTAGGACGAGAGACCCAGTACTTC	TRBJ2-5	-	TRBV6-1	-
CATSRDKGGITEAFF	TGTGCCACCAGCAGAGATAAGGGTGGGATCACTGAAGCTTTCTTT	TRBJ1-1	-	TRBV15	once
CASSVAGVGETQYF	TGTGCCAGCAGCGTAGCAGGGGTAGGGGAGACCCAGTACTTC	TRBJ2-5	-	TRBV9	-
CASSMDYSNQPQHF	TGTGCCAGCAGCATGGATTATAGCAATCAGCCCCAGCATTTT	TRBJ1-5	-	TRBV4-2	-
CASSVWGQGAEAFF	TGCGCCAGCAGCGTCTGGGGACAGGGGGCTGAAGCTTTCTTT	TRBJ1-1	TRBD1	TRBV5-1	-
CASSLVQGYTIYF	TGTGCCAGCAGCTTGGTACAGGGTTACACCATATATTTT	TRBJ1-3	-	TRBV5-8	-
CASSSNTGELFF	TGTGCCAGCAGTTCGAACACCGGGGAGCTGTTTTTT	TRBJ2-2	-	TRBV28	-
CASSYGQMGTEAFF	TGTGCCAGCAGCTACGGACAGATGGGCACTGAAGCTTTCTTT	TRBJ1-1	-	TRBV6-5	-
CASSLQGRDTGELFF	TGCGCCAGCAGCTTGCAGGGACGTGACACCGGGGAGCTGTTTTTT	TRBJ2-2	-	TRBV5-1	-
CAWSALLRGQQNEQYF	TGTGCCTGGAGTGCCCTGTTGAGGGGGCAGCAGAACGAGCAGTACTTC	TRBJ2-7	TRBD1	TRBV30	-
CASSPVRGGLNEQFF	TGTGCCAGCTCACCGGTGAGGGGAGGGCTCAATGAGCAGTTCTTC	TRBJ2-1	TRBD2	TRBV18	-
CASSWTVTPYEQYF	TGTGCCAGCAGTTGGACAGTCACCCCCTACGAGCAGTACTTC	TRBJ2-7	-	TRBV7-9	-
CASSQFTAGWNEQFF	TGTGCCAGCAGCCAATTCACTGCGGGGTGGAATGAGCAGTTCTTC	TRBJ2-1	-	TRBV5-5	-
CASSLGYTGPSGANVLTF	TGTGCCAGCAGTTTAGGATATACAGGTCCCTCTGGGGCCAACGTCCTGACTTTC	TRBJ2-6	-	TRBV28	-
CASSLGQGSNSPLHF	TGCGCCAGCAGCTTGGGACAGGGGAGCAATTCACCCCTCCACTTT	TRBJ1-6	TRBD1	TRBV5-1	-
CASSQGAGRYEQYF	TGTGCCAGCAGCCAAGGGGCGGGACGATACGAGCAGTACTTC	TRBJ2-7	-	TRBV4-2	-
CATLEGGSYEQYF	TGTGCCACCCTGGAGGGGGGATCCTACGAGCAGTACTTC	TRBJ2-7	-	TRBV6-1	-
CASSLASGGWETQYF	TGTGCCAGCAGTTTGGCCAGCGGGGGTTGGGAGACCCAGTACTTC	TRBJ2-5	TRBD2	TRBV28	-
CASCRAQGDGYTF	TGTGCCAGCTGCCGGGCTCAGGGGGATGGCTACACCTTC	TRBJ1-2	TRBD1	TRBV6-6	-
CASSQDTAGYTYGYTF	TGCGCCAGCAGCCAAGATACGGCTGGCTATACCTATGGCTACACCTTC	TRBJ1-2	-	TRBV4-3	few
CASSQAFPVAGELFF	TGTGCCAGCAGCCAAGCGTTCCCGGTCGCCGGGGAGCTGTTTTTT	TRBJ2-2	-	TRBV4-2	-
CASSVAGHGNTIYF	TGTGCCAGCAGCGTTGCAGGTCATGGAAACACCATATATTTT	TRBJ1-3	-	TRBV9	-
CASSQDAGDTYEQYF	TGCGCCAGCAGCCAAGATGCGGGGGACACCTACGAGCAGTACTTC	TRBJ2-7	-	TRBV4-3	-
CASSRRDPNEKLFF	TGTGCCAGCAGCCGCAGGGACCCTAATGAAAAACTGTTTTTT	TRBJ1-4	-	TRBV6-5	-